The clone carrying this T cell receptor beta chain occurred many times. Its antigen is undetermined. TCRdb independently ran MiXCR on the reads; one entry per CDR3 protein. The table includes about 310,000 distinct CDR3 sequences, roughly 25% detected once. Deletions cut 2 bases from V and 7 bases from J, with 12 bases between. The CDR3 is 13 amino acids. CDR1 is GTSNPN and CDR2 is SVGIG in the germline V gene (reference sequence). This entry is derived from a study of T cell repertoires in cytomegalovirus infection. This sequence joins TRBV30 and TRBJ1-5; perhaps TRBD1 as D (5 bases). The source material was cultured PBMCs, sampled from culture after CMV antigen stimulation. This TCR was recovered from a human donor in good health (CMV status not recorded). Some clones in this sample may be carry-over from other donors' samples. The CDR3 loop is CAWSSQGRQPQHF. The CDR3 nucleotides read TGTGCCTGGAGTAGCCAGGGAAGACAGCCCCAGCATTTT. Variable domain in full (rest from reference TRBV30 and TRBJ1-5): SQTIHQWPATLVQPVGSPLSLECTVEGTSNPNLYWYRQAAGRGLQLLFYSVGIGQISSEVPQNLSASRPQDRQFILSSKKLLLSDSGFYLCAWSSQGRQPQHFGDGTRLSIL.